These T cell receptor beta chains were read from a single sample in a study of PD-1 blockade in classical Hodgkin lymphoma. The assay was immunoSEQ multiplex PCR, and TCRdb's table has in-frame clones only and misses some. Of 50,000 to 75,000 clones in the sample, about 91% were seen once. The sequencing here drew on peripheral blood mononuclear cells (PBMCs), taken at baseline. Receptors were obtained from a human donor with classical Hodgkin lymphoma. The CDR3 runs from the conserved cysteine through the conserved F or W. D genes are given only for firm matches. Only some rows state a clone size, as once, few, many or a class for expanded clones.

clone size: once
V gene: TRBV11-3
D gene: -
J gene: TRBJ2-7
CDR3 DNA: TGTGCCAGCAGCCCCGGACTGGGGTCCTACGAGCAGTACTTC
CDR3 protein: CASSPGLGSYEQYF

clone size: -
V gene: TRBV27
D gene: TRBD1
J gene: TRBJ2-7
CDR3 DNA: TGTGCCAGCAGTCCCTCCGACAGGGGAAAGAACGAGCAGTACTTC
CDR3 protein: CASSPSDRGKNEQYF

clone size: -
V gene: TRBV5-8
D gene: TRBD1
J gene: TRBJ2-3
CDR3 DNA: TGTGCCAGCAGCTTTGGGACAGGCACAGATACGCAGTATTTT
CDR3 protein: CASSFGTGTDTQYF

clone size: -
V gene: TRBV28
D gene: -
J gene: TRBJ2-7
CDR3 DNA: TGTGCCAGCAGTTTCTCCATCAGGGGAGGCTACGAGCAGTACTTC
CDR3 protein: CASSFSIRGGYEQYF

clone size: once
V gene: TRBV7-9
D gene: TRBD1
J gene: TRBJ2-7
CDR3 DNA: TGTGCCAGCAGCTTAGGCGCCGGGACAGATCTCGTCGAGCAGTACTTC
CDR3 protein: CASSLGAGTDLVEQYF

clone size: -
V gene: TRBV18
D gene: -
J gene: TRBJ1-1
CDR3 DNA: TGTGCCAGCTCACCACTAGGAGGGGATCGCACTGAAGCTTTCTTT
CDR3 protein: CASSPLGGDRTEAFF

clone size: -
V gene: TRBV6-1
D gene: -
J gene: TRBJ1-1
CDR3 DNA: TGTGCCAGCAGTGCTCCGGGAGGGAACACTGAAGCTTTCTTT
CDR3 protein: CASSAPGGNTEAFF

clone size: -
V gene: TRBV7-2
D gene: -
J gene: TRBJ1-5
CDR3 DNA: TGTGCCAGCAGCTGGGTTAGCAATCAGCCCCAGCATTTT
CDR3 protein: CASSWVSNQPQHF

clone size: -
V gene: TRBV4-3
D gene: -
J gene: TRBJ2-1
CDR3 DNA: TGCGCCAGCAGCCAAGATCCGGGTAGCCGGGTCGGGCAGTTCTTC
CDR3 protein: CASSQDPGSRVGQFF

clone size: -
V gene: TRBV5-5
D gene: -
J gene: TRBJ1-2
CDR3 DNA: TGTGCCAGCAGCTTGGAGTGGGGCGCGTTTGGCTACACCTTC
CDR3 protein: CASSLEWGAFGYTF

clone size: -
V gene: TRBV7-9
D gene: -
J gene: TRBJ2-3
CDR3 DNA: TGTGCCAGCAGCCCGAACTTCGCTAGCACAGATACGCAGTATTTT
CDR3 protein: CASSPNFASTDTQYF

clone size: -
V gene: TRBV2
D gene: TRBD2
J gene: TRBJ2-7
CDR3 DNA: TGTGCCAGCAGCCATCCCGGGGGGAAAACTTACGAGCAGTACTTC
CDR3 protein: CASSHPGGKTYEQYF

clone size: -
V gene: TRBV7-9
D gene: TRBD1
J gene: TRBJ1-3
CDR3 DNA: TGTGCCAGCAGCTTAAGGAGACCGGGACAGGTAAGCTCTGGAAACACCATATATTTT
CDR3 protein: CASSLRRPGQVSSGNTIYF

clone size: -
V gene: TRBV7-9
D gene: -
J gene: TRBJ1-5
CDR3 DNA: TGTGCCAGCAGCTTAGGGCTCGGAGGGTTCGATCAGCCCCAGCATTTT
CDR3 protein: CASSLGLGGFDQPQHF

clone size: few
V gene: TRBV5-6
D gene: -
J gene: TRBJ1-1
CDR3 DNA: TGTGCCAGCAGCTTGGGGGGTGGTGTCACTGAAGCTTTCTTT
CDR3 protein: CASSLGGGVTEAFF

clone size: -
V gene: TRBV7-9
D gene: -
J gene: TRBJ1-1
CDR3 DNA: TGTGCCAGCAGCTTAAAGGGGGGTGAAGCTTTCTTT
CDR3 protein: CASSLKGGEAFF

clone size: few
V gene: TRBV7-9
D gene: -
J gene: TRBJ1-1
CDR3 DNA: TGTGCCAGCAGCTTAGATAACAGGAAGGAAGCTTTCTTT
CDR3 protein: CASSLDNRKEAFF

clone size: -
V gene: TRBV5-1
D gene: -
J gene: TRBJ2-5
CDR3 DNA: TGCGCCAGCAGCTTGGCTGACAGGAGCCAAGAGACCCAGTACTTC
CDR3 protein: CASSLADRSQETQYF

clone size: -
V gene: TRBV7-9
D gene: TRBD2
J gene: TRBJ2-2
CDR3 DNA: TGTGCCAGCAGCCTAGGGGCTAGCGGGGGGCCCTTGAACACCGGGGAGCTGTTTTTT
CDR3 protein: CASSLGASGGPLNTGELFF

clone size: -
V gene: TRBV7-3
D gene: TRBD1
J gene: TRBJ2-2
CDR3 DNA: TGTGCCAGCAGCTTAGGACAGGGTAACACCGGGGAGCTGTTTTTT
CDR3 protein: CASSLGQGNTGELFF